This T cell receptor (beta chain) was obtained from a study of T-cell reconstitution after alpha-beta-depleted transplantation in children. Study-wide results and limits: Approximately two months post-transplant, alpha-beta T cells reportedly originated from several hundred expanded graft clones. High day-60 TCRbeta diversity in some patients came from surviving recipient T cells and thymic progenitors. A year post-transplant, T-cell counts and diversity derived mostly from newly produced T cells.

The TCRbeta library incorporated unique molecular identifiers. TCRdb passed the PCR reads through MiXCR, listing each CDR3 protein once. The table lists some 200,000 distinct CDR3 sequences, about 8.2% of them singletons, with about 40% in the top ten. After removal of 10 bases from V and 2 bases from J, the junction contained 4 bases not matched to a gene. CDR3 length: 13 residues. This clonotype was seen ten or more times. Its antigen is as yet unknown. Here the sequenced sample was PBMCs, mostly from graft donor cells, taken 360 days after TCRalphabeta/CD19-depleted stem cell transplant. This sequence originates from a male patient aged 2 to 10 who had a stem cell transplant for acute myeloid leukemia, so the T cells may come from the graft donor. The chain is built from TRBV12-3 or TRBV12-4 and TRBJ1-5; 8 nucleotides agree with TRBD1. The CDR3 is CATRGQGNQPQHF. Here the CDR3 DNA reads TGTGCCACCAGGGGACAGGGCAATCAGCCCCAGCATTTT.